These T cell receptor beta chains were read from a single sample in a study of shared clonotypes between healthy human individuals. Repertoires were generated with immunoSEQ multiplex PCR, while TCRdb's copy carries only in-frame clones and drops some. The sample has around 1.9 million clones, approximately 94% seen once; the top ten hold approximately 1.7%. Sequencing used naive CD8+ T cells from PBMCs. The receptors originated from a man between 18 and 35 years old in good health. Some clones in this sample may be carry-over from other donors' samples. The CDR3 runs from the conserved cysteine through the conserved F or W. A D gene is named only where the DNA matches it firmly. Clone size appears in some rows only: once, few, many, or a class for an expanded clone.

D gene: TRBD2
J gene: TRBJ2-5
CDR3 length: 15
V gene: TRBV6-6
clone size: .
CDR3 DNA: TGTGCCAGCAGTACCTTAGCGGGAGAGGGGGAGACCCAGTACTTC
CDR3 protein: CASSTLAGEGETQYF

D gene: .
J gene: TRBJ2-5
CDR3 length: 16
V gene: TRBV7-9
clone size: .
CDR3 DNA: TGTGCCAGCAGCCCAAGCCCCGCTGTGGAGGAAGAGACCCAGTACTTC
CDR3 protein: CASSPSPAVEEETQYF

D gene: .
J gene: TRBJ2-7
CDR3 length: 12
V gene: TRBV27
clone size: .
CDR3 DNA: TGTGCCAGCAGTGCCCCATCCTACGAGCAGTACTTC
CDR3 protein: CASSAPSYEQYF

D gene: .
J gene: TRBJ1-2
CDR3 length: 14
V gene: TRBV7-9
clone size: .
CDR3 DNA: TGTGCCAGCAGCTTAGTCCAGAACAACTATGGCTACACCTTC
CDR3 protein: CASSLVQNNYGYTF

D gene: TRBD2
J gene: TRBJ2-5
CDR3 length: 17
V gene: TRBV11-1
clone size: .
CDR3 DNA: TGTGCCAGCAGCCAGACTCGACTAGCGGGACGCCAAGAGACCCAGTACTTC
CDR3 protein: CASSQTRLAGRQETQYF

D gene: TRBD1
J gene: TRBJ2-7
CDR3 length: 15
V gene: TRBV9
clone size: once
CDR3 DNA: TGTGCCAGCAGCGTAGCTGGGACAGCTAGCTACGAGCAGTACTTC
CDR3 protein: CASSVAGTASYEQYF

D gene: TRBD1
J gene: TRBJ1-1
CDR3 length: 14
V gene: TRBV29-1
clone size: .
CDR3 DNA: TGCAGCGCCCGAGGGGGGACAGCGGGCCCGGGCGCTTTCTTT
CDR3 protein: CSARGGTAGPGAFF

D gene: .
J gene: TRBJ2-3
CDR3 length: 17
V gene: TRBV11-2
clone size: .
CDR3 DNA: TGTGCCAGCAGCTTAGAAGGGAGATTCACTAGCACAGATACGCAGTATTTT
CDR3 protein: CASSLEGRFTSTDTQYF

D gene: TRBD1
J gene: TRBJ1-4
CDR3 length: 16
V gene: TRBV9
clone size: .
CDR3 DNA: TGTGCCAGCAGCGTAGGAGGGGACAGGTCATATGAAAAACTGTTTTTT
CDR3 protein: CASSVGGDRSYEKLFF

D gene: .
J gene: TRBJ2-6
CDR3 length: 15
V gene: TRBV27
clone size: .
CDR3 DNA: TGTGCCAGCGGACTCAGGGTCCCTGGGGCCAACGTCCTGACTTTC
CDR3 protein: CASGLRVPGANVLTF

D gene: .
J gene: TRBJ2-7
CDR3 length: 13
V gene: TRBV30
clone size: .
CDR3 DNA: TGTGCCTGGAGCACAGGTACCTCCTACGAGCAGTACTTC
CDR3 protein: CAWSTGTSYEQYF

D gene: .
J gene: TRBJ2-7
CDR3 length: 12
V gene: TRBV11-3
clone size: .
CDR3 DNA: TGTGCCAGCAGCTTTGGAAGCTACGAGCAGTACTTC
CDR3 protein: CASSFGSYEQYF

D gene: .
J gene: TRBJ1-2
CDR3 length: 13
V gene: TRBV5-4
clone size: .
CDR3 DNA: TGTGCCAGCAGCTTGGACAGCCCTCGGGGCTACACCTTC
CDR3 protein: CASSLDSPRGYTF

D gene: .
J gene: TRBJ2-3
CDR3 length: 22
V gene: TRBV9
clone size: .
CDR3 DNA: TGTGCCAGCAGTCAGAAGGCCACACACCGCTTGACAGCCACCACTAGCACAGATACGCAGTATTTT
CDR3 protein: CASSQKATHRLTATTSTDTQYF

D gene: .
J gene: TRBJ2-7
CDR3 length: 16
V gene: TRBV7-9
clone size: .
CDR3 DNA: TGTGCCAGCAGCTCGTCACAAAATTTGGGTAACTACGAGCAGTACTTC
CDR3 protein: CASSSSQNLGNYEQYF

D gene: TRBD1
J gene: TRBJ2-2
CDR3 length: 14
V gene: TRBV5-4
clone size: .
CDR3 DNA: TGTGCCAGCAGCGGGGGACAGGGGGCCGGGGAGCTGTTTTTT
CDR3 protein: CASSGGQGAGELFF

D gene: TRBD2
J gene: TRBJ2-7
CDR3 length: 16
V gene: TRBV7-2
clone size: .
CDR3 DNA: TGTGCCAGCAGCCAAGGCTGGACTAGCGGGGCATACGAGCAGTACTTC
CDR3 protein: CASSQGWTSGAYEQYF

D gene: TRBD2
J gene: TRBJ2-1
CDR3 length: 14
V gene: TRBV6-5
clone size: .
CDR3 DNA: TGTGCCAGCAGTTCGACTCGCCGGGGGGGTGGGCAGTTCTTC
CDR3 protein: CASSSTRRGGGQFF

D gene: .
J gene: TRBJ1-2
CDR3 length: 14
V gene: TRBV19
clone size: .
CDR3 DNA: TGTGCCACCAGGGTTCCGGCTACTAACTATGGCTACACCTTC
CDR3 protein: CATRVPATNYGYTF

D gene: TRBD2
J gene: TRBJ2-1
CDR3 length: 17
V gene: TRBV9
clone size: .
CDR3 DNA: TGTGCCAGCAGCGTGGGACTAGCGACCACCCCCCACAATGAGCAGTTCTTC
CDR3 protein: CASSVGLATTPHNEQFF

D gene: .
J gene: TRBJ2-2
CDR3 length: 15
V gene: TRBV25-1
clone size: once
CDR3 DNA: TGTGCCAGCACCGCCTGGGGACATAACACCGGGGAGCTGTTTTTT
CDR3 protein: CASTAWGHNTGELFF

D gene: .
J gene: TRBJ1-1
CDR3 length: 13
V gene: TRBV10-2
clone size: .
CDR3 DNA: TGCGCCAGCAGTGAAATGGTGAACACTGAAGCTTTCTTT
CDR3 protein: CASSEMVNTEAFF

D gene: .
J gene: TRBJ2-7
CDR3 length: 15
V gene: TRBV28
clone size: .
CDR3 DNA: TGTGCCACCACTTGGAAGGCAGGGCACCTCGGGGAGCAGTACTTC
CDR3 protein: CATTWKAGHLGEQYF

D gene: .
J gene: TRBJ2-1
CDR3 length: 15
V gene: TRBV9
clone size: .
CDR3 DNA: TGTGCCAGCAGCGTAGTGGGCGGTGGGGGCAATGAGCAGTTCTTC
CDR3 protein: CASSVVGGGGNEQFF

D gene: TRBD1
J gene: TRBJ1-2
CDR3 length: 13
V gene: TRBV5-4
clone size: .
CDR3 DNA: TGTGCCAGCAGCTGGGGGGACAGCTATGGCTACACCTTC
CDR3 protein: CASSWGDSYGYTF

D gene: .
J gene: TRBJ2-2
CDR3 length: 18
V gene: TRBV7-3
clone size: few
CDR3 DNA: TGTGCCAGCAGCTTCCCGCGGCAGGAGTCCACTAACACCGGGGAGCTGTTTTTT
CDR3 protein: CASSFPRQESTNTGELFF